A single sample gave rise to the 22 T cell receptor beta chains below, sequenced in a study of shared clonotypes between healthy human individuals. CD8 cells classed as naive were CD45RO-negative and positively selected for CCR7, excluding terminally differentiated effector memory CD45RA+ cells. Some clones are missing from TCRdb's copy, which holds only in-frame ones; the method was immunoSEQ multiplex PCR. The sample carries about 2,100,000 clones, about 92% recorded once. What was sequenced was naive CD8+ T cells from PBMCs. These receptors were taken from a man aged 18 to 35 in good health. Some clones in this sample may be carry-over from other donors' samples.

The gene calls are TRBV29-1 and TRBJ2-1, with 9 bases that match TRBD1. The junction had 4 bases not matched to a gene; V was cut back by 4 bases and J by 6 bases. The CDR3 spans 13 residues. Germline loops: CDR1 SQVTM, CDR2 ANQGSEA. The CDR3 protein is CSVADRGGNEQFF. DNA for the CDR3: TGCAGCGTTGCCGACAGGGGGGGCAATGAGCAGTTCTTC.

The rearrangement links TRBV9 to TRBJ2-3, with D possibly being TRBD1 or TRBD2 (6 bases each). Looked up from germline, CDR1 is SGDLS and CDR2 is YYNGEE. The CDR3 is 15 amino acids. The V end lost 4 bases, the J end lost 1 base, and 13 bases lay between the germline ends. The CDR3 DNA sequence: TGTGCCAGCAGCCTAGAGGGGGGTCGCACAGATACGCAGTATTTT. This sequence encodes CASSLEGGRTDTQYF.

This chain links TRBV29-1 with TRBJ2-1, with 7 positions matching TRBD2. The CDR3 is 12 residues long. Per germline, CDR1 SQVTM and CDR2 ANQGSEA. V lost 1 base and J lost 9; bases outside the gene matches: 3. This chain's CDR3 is CSVEGEGPEQFF. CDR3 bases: TGCAGCGTTGAAGGGGAGGGACCTGAGCAGTTCTTC.

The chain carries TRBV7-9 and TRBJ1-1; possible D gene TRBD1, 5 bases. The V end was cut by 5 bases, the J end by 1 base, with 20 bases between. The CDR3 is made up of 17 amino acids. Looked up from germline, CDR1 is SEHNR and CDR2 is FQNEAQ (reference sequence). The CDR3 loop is CASSLPRGSDWNTEAFF. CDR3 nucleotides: TGTGCCAGCAGCCTACCTCGGGGCTCCGACTGGAACACTGAAGCTTTCTTT.

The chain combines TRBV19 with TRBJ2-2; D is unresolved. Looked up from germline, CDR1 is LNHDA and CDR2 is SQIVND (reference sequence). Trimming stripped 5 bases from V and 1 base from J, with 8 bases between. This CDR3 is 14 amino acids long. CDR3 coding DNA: TGTGCCAGTAGTGTGTCAGAGAACACCGGGGAGCTGTTTTTT. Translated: CASSVSENTGELFF.

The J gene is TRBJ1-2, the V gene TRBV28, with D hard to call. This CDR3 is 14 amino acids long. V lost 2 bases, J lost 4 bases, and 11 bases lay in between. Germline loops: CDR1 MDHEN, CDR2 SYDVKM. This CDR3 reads CASSLLLRTYGYTF. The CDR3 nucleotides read TGTGCCAGCAGTTTACTATTGAGGACCTATGGCTACACCTTC.

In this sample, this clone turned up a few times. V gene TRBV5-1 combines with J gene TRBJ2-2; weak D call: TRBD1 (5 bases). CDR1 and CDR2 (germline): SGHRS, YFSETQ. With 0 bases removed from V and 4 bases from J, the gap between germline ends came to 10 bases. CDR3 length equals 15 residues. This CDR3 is CASSLGPTATGELFF. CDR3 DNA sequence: TGCGCCAGCAGCTTGGGGCCGACAGCCACCGGGGAGCTGTTTTTT.

The CDR3 coding sequence is TGTGCCAGCAGCCCCGGACAGGGGGCTTCATCGATCCCCTACGAGCAGTACTTC. Amino acids: CASSPGQGASSIPYEQYF. The chain uses TRBV7-9 and TRBJ2-7; TRBD1 matches 11 bases. V was clipped by 5 bases and J by 2 bases; unmatched bases: 14. From germline, CDR1 is SEHNR and CDR2 FQNEAQ (reference sequence). This CDR3 region has 18 residues. The full variable domain, with the rest looked up from reference TRBV7-9 and TRBJ2-7, is DTGVSQNPRHKITKRGQNVTFRCDPISEHNRLYWYRQTLGQGPEFLTYFQNEAQLEKSRLLSDRFSAERPKGSFSTLEIQRTEQGDSAMYLCASSPGQGASSIPYEQYFGPGTRLTVT.

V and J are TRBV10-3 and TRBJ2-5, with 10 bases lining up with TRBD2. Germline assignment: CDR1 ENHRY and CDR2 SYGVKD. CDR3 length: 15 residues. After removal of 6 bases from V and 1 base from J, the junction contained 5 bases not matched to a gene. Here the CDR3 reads CAIRALAGGQETQYF. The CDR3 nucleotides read TGTGCCATCAGGGCTTTAGCGGGAGGCCAAGAGACCCAGTACTTC.

CDR3: CASSGTGGPYGYTF. The CDR3 nucleotides read TGTGCCAGCAGTGGGACAGGGGGACCATATGGCTACACCTTC. The gene calls are TRBV27 and TRBJ1-2; 11 nucleotides agree with TRBD1. V shed 5 bases and J 5 bases; nucleotides not matched to a gene: 4. The CDR3 has 14 residues. The germline V gene encodes CDR1 MNHEY and CDR2 SMNVEV (reference sequence).

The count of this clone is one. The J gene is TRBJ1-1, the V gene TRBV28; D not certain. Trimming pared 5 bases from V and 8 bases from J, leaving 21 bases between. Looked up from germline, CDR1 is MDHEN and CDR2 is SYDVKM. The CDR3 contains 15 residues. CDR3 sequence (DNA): TGTGCCAGCAGTCCGTCCACCTCAGCGGGATTAGAAGCTTTCTTT. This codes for CASSPSTSAGLEAFF.

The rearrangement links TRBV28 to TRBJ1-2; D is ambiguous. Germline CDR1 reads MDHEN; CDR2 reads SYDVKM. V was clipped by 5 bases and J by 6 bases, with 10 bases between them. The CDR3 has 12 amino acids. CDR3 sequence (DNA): TGTGCCAGCAGTCCGGGTCCCGATGGCTACACCTTC. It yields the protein CASSPGPDGYTF.

The CDR3 nucleotides are TGTGCCAGCAGCGGCGGGACGGAGGTCTCCAGACTCGCCACAGATACGCAGTATTTT. Translating it yields CASSGGTEVSRLATDTQYF. The rearrangement links TRBV5-6 to TRBJ2-3, with D perhaps TRBD2 (6 bases). Germline V CDR1 and CDR2: SGHDT, YYEEEE. The CDR3 consists of 19 residues. Trimming shortened V by 4 bases and J by 2 bases, and 26 bases separated the two germline ends.

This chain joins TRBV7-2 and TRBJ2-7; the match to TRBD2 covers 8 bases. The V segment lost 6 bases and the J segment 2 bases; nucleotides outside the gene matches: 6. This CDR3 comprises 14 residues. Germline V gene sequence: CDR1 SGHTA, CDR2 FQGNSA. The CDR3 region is CASSKREPAYEQYF. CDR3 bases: TGTGCCAGCAGTAAGCGGGAGCCGGCCTACGAGCAGTACTTC.

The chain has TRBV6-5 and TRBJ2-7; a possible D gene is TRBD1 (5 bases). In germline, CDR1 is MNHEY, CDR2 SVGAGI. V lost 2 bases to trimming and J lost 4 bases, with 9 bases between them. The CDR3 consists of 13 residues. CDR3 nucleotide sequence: TGTGCCAGCAGTTACGGATACAGGTACGAGCAGTACTTC. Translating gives CASSYGYRYEQYF.

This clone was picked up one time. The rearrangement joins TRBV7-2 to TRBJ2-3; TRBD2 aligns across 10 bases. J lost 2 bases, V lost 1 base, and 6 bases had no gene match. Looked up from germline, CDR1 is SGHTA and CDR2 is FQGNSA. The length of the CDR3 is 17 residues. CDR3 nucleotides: TGTGCCAGCAGCTTAGACAGGACTAGCGGAGTCACAGATACGCAGTATTTT. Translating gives CASSLDRTSGVTDTQYF.

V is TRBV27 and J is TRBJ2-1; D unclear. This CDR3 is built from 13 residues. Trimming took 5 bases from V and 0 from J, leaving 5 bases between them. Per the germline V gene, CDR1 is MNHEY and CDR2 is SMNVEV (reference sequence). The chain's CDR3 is CASSHSSYNEQFF. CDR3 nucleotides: TGTGCCAGCAGTCACAGCTCCTACAATGAGCAGTTCTTC.

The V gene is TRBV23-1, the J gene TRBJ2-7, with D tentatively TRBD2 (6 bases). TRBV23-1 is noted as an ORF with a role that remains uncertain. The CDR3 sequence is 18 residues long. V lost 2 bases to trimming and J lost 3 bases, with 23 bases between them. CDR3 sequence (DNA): TGCGCCAGCAGTCAACGCCCCGATCTGAGTCCGGGAGACTACGAGCAGTACTTC. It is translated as CASSQRPDLSPGDYEQYF.

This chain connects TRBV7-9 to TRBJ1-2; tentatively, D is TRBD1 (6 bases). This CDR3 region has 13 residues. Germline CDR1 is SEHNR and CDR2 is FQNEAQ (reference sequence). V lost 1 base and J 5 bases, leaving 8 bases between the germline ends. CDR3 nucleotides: TGTGCCAGCAGCTTAGAGGGGGTATATGGCTACACCTTC. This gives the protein CASSLEGVYGYTF.

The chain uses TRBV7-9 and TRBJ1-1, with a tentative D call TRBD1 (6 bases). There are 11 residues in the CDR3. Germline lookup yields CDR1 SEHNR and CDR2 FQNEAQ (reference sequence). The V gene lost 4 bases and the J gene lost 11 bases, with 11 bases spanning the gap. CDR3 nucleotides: TGTGCCAGCAGCTCCGGGACAATCGCTTTCTTT. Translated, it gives CASSSGTIAFF.

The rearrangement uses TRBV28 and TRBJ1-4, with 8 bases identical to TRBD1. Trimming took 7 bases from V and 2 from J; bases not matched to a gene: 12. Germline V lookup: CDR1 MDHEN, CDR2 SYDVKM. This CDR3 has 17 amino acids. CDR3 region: CASTADRATRTNEKLFF. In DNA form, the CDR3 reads TGTGCCAGCACAGCGGACAGGGCCACGCGGACTAATGAAAAACTGTTTTTT.

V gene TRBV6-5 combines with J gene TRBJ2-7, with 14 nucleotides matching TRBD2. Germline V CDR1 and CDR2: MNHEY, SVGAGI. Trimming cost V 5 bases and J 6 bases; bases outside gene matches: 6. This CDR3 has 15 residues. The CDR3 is CASSTGLAGVGEQYF. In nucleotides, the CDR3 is TGTGCCAGCAGTACGGGACTAGCGGGAGTAGGCGAGCAGTACTTC.